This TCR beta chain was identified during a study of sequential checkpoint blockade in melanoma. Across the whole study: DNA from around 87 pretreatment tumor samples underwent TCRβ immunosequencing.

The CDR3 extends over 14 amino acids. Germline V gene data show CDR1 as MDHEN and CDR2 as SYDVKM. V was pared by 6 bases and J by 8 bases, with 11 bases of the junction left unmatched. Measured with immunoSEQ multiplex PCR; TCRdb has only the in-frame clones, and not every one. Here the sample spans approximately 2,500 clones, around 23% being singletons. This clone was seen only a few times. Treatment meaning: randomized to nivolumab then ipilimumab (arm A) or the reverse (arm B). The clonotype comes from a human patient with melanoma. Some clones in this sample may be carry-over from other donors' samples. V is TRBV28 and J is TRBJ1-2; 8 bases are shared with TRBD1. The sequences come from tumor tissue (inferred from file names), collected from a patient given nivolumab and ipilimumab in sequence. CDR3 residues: CASSSQGARGGYTF. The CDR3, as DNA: TGTGCCAGCAGCTCCCAGGGGGCGCGGGGAGGCTACACCTTC.